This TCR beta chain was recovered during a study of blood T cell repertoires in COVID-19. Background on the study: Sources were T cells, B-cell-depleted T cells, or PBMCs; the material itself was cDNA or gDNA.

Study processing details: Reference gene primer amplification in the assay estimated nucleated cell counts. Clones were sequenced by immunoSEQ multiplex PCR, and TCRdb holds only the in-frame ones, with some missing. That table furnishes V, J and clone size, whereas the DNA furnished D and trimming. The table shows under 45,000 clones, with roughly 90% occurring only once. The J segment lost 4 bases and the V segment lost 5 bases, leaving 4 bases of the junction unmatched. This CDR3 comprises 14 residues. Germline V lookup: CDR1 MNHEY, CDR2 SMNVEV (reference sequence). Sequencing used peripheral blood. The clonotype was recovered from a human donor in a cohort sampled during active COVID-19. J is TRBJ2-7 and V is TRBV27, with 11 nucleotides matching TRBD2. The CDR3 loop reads CASSVTSGGYEQYF. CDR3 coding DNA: TGTGCCAGCAGTGTAACTAGCGGGGGTTACGAGCAGTACTTC.